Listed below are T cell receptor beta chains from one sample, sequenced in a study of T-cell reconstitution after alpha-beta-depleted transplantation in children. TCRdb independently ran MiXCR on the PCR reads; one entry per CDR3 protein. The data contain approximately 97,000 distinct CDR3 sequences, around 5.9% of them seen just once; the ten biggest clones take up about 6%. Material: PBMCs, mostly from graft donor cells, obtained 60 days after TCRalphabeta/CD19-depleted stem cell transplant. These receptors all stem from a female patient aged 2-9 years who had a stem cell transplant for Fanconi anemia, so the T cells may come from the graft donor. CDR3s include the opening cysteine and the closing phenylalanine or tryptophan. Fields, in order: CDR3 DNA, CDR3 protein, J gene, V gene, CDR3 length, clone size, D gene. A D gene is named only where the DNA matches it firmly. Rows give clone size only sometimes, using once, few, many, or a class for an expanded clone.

TGTGCCAGCAGTACAGGGGCTAGCGGGAGAAGCCACTACCCCTACGAGCAGTACTTC | CASSTGASGRSHYPYEQYF | TRBJ2-7 | TRBV7-8 | 19 | few | TRBD2
TGTGCCAGTATCCGGACTAGCGGGAGTCTGAACACCGGGGAGCTGTTTTTT | CASIRTSGSLNTGELFF | TRBJ2-2 | TRBV19 | 17 | few | TRBD2
TGCGCCAGCAGCAGTAGTGGGGAGACCCAGTACTTC | CASSSSGETQYF | TRBJ2-5 | TRBV10-2 | 12 | many | .
TGTGCCAGCAGTTATATCCACGGCGGCTCCTACAATGAGCAGTTCTTC | CASSYIHGGSYNEQFF | TRBJ2-1 | TRBV6-2/TRBV6-3 | 16 | many | .
TGCAGTGCGGACGGCGGGGGGCCAACTTCTAGCACAGATACGCAGTATTTT | CSADGGGPTSSTDTQYF | TRBJ2-3 | TRBV20-1 | 17 | few | TRBD2
TGCAGTGCTACCGGACATGGCTACGAGCAGTACTTC | CSATGHGYEQYF | TRBJ2-7 | TRBV20-1 | 12 | . | .
TGCAGTGCTAGAGACGGGACTAACGTCCCCGGTGAGCAGTTCTTC | CSARDGTNVPGEQFF | TRBJ2-1 | TRBV20-1 | 15 | . | TRBD2
TGTGCCAGCAGTTCCTCCTGGGGACTTGACTCCTACGAGCAGTACTTC | CASSSSWGLDSYEQYF | TRBJ2-7 | TRBV27 | 16 | few | .
TGTGCCAGCAGTTTACTTTTTCACAGTTCCTACGAGCAGTACTTC | CASSLLFHSSYEQYF | TRBJ2-7 | TRBV12-3/TRBV12-4 | 15 | few | .
TGTGCCACCAGCAGCCCTCGGACAGGGGCCCTCCAAGAGACCCAGTACTTC | CATSSPRTGALQETQYF | TRBJ2-5 | TRBV15 | 17 | few | TRBD1
TGTGCCAGCAGCTTGGACGGTAGCCTGTGGCTCGACGAGCAGTACTTC | CASSLDGSLWLDEQYF | TRBJ2-7 | TRBV7-2 | 16 | . | .
TGTGCCAGCAGCGACGGGACAGGGGGGAGCACTGAAGCTTTCTTT | CASSDGTGGSTEAFF | TRBJ1-1 | TRBV5-5 | 15 | few | TRBD1
TGCGCCAGCAGCTTGGCCTTTTCGGGAGGGGAGACCCAGTACTTC | CASSLAFSGGETQYF | TRBJ2-5 | TRBV5-1 | 15 | few | TRBD2
TGTGCCAGCAGCTTAGTCGTCGCCCCAGAGACCCAGTACTTC | CASSLVVAPETQYF | TRBJ2-5 | TRBV7-2 | 14 | many | .
TGTGCCAGCAGTGAAGCGCGGCGGACCCTCACCGGGGAGCTGTTTTTT | CASSEARRTLTGELFF | TRBJ2-2 | TRBV2 | 16 | many | .
TGTGCCAGCAGCTTACCGGGACAGGGTGGGACAGATACGCAGTATTTT | CASSLPGQGGTDTQYF | TRBJ2-3 | TRBV7-8 | 16 | many | TRBD1